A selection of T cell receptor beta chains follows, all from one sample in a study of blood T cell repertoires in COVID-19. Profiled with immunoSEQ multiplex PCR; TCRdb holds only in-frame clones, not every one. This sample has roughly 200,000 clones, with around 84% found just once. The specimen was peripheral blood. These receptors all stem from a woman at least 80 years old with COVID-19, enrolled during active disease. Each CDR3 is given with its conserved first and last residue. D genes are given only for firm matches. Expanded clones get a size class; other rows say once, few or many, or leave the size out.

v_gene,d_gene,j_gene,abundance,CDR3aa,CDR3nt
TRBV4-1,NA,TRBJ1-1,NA,CASSQDQGRTTEAFF,TGCGCCAGCAGCCAAGATCAGGGTAGGACCACTGAAGCTTTCTTT
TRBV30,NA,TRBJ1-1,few,CAWSTGTIAPPRAEAFF,TGTGCCTGGAGTACAGGCACCATCGCCCCGCCACGCGCTGAAGCTTTCTTT
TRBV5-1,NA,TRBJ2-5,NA,CASSSGQIKTQYF,TGCGCCAGCAGTTCGGGTCAAATAAAGACCCAGTACTTC
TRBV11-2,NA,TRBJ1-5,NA,CASSFAGDQPQHF,TGTGCCAGCAGCTTCGCCGGAGATCAGCCCCAGCATTTT
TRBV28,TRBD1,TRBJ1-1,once,CASQMTGMNTEAFF,TGTGCCAGCCAGATGACAGGGATGAACACTGAAGCTTTCTTT
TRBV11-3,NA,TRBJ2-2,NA,CASSLSAPGHGELFF,TGTGCCAGCAGCTTATCCGCGCCAGGTCACGGGGAGCTGTTTTTT
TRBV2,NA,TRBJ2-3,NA,CASSKLPGSLTGADTQYF,TGTGCCAGCAGTAAATTACCGGGCTCCTTAACGGGGGCAGATACGCAGTATTTT
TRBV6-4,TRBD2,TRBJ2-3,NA,CASSSSGGAPTDTQYF,TGTGCCAGCAGTTCTAGCGGGGGGGCACCTACAGATACGCAGTATTTT
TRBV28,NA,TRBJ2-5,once,CASSLLQGGVETQYF,TGTGCCAGCAGTTTATTACAGGGGGGGGTTGAGACCCAGTACTTC
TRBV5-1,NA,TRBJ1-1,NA,CASSRSPGSNTEAFF,TGCGCCAGCAGCCGATCTCCAGGTTCGAACACTGAAGCTTTCTTT
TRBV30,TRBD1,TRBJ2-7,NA,CAWSSHRGVKSTYEQYF,TGTGCCTGGAGTAGCCACAGGGGGGTGAAATCTACCTACGAGCAGTACTTC
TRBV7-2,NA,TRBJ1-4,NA,CASSPLMRVGGEKLFF,TGTGCCAGCAGCCCATTGATGAGGGTGGGTGGTGAAAAACTGTTTTTT
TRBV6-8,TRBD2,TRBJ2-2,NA,CARDPETSGGAWTGELFF,TGTGCCAGGGACCCGGAGACTAGCGGGGGGGCATGGACCGGGGAGCTGTTTTTT
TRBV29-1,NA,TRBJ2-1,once,CSVESQGNEQFF,TGCAGCGTTGAGAGTCAGGGCAATGAGCAGTTCTTC
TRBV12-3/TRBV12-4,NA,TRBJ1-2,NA,CASSLRGDYGYTF,TGTGCCAGCAGTTTACGGGGGGACTATGGCTACACCTTC
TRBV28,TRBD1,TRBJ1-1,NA,CASSPPDRVAEAFF,TGTGCCAGCAGTCCCCCGGACAGGGTCGCTGAAGCTTTCTTT
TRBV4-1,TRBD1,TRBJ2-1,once,CASSSPGTGFYNEQFF,TGCGCCAGCAGCTCTCCCGGGACAGGGTTTTACAATGAGCAGTTCTTC
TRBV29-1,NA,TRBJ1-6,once,CSVEDQSRDLTVPNSPLHF,TGCAGCGTTGAAGATCAGAGTAGGGATTTGACAGTTCCTAATTCACCCCTCCACTTT
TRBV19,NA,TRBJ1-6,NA,CASRTGTGGSPLHF,TGTGCCAGTAGGACCGGGACCGGGGGTTCACCCCTCCACTTT
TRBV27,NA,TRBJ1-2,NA,CASSSRGSNYGYTF,TGTGCCAGCAGTTCCAGGGGCTCTAACTATGGCTACACCTTC
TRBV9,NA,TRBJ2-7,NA,CASSADSHGTYEQYF,TGTGCCAGCAGCGCGGACAGCCATGGAACCTACGAGCAGTACTTC
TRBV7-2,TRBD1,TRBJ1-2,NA,CASSPGTGSRGYTF,TGTGCCAGCAGCCCCGGGACAGGGTCTCGTGGCTACACCTTC
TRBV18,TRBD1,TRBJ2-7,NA,CASSPGQGRYEQYF,TGTGCCAGCTCCCCGGGACAGGGACGGTACGAGCAGTACTTC
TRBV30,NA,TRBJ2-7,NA,CAWSPRGRGVREQYF,TGTGCCTGGAGTCCCCGGGGCAGGGGCGTGAGGGAGCAGTACTTC
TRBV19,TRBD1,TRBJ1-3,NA,CASTPGGLGNTIYF,TGTGCCAGTACCCCAGGGGGGCTTGGAAACACCATATATTTT
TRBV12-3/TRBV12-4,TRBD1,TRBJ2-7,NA,CASKRGGGEQYF,TGTGCCAGCAAGCGAGGGGGCGGCGAGCAGTACTTC
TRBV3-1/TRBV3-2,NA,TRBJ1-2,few,CASSQGRLGGHGYTF,TGTGCCAGCAGCCAAGGCCGGCTTGGGGGCCATGGCTACACCTTC
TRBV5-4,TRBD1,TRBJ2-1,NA,CASTPGQGLYEQFF,TGTGCCAGCACCCCGGGACAGGGACTTTATGAGCAGTTCTTC
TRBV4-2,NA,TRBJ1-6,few,CASSQGQTDSPLHF,TGTGCCAGCAGCCAAGGACAGACGGATTCACCCCTCCACTTT
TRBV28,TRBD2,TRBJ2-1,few,CASSSLAIRSYNEQFF,TGTGCCAGCAGTTCACTAGCGATTCGCTCCTACAATGAGCAGTTCTTC
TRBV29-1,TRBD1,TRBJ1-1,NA,CSVERDRGAEAFF,TGCAGCGTTGAGAGGGACAGGGGGGCTGAAGCTTTCTTT
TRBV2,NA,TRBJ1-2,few,CATSQGGYGYTF,TGTGCCACCTCACAGGGTGGCTATGGCTACACCTTC
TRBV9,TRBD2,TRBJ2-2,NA,CASSVRASGNTGELFF,TGTGCCAGCAGCGTAAGGGCTAGCGGGAACACCGGGGAGCTGTTTTTT
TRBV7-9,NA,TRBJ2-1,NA,CASSLTGPQRQFF,TGTGCCAGCAGCTTAACTGGGCCGCAGAGGCAGTTCTTC
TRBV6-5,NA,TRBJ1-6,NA,CASSYSRSPLHF,TGTGCCAGCAGTTACTCTCGGTCACCCCTCCACTTT
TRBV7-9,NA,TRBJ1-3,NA,CASSLEAGGLSGNTIYF,TGTGCCAGCAGCTTGGAAGCGGGGGGCTTATCTGGAAACACCATATATTTT
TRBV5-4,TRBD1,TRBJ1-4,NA,CASSLTQGANEKLFF,TGTGCCAGCAGCTTAACACAGGGGGCGAATGAAAAACTGTTTTTT
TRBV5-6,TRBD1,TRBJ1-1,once,CASSLGTGVGTEAFF,TGTGCCAGCAGCTTGGGGACAGGGGTAGGCACTGAAGCTTTCTTT
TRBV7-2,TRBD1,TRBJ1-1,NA,CASSLMFGTGNTEAFF,TGTGCCAGCAGCTTAATGTTCGGGACAGGGAACACTGAAGCTTTCTTT
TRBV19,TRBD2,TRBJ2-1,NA,CASSIGSGGHNEQFF,TGTGCCAGTAGTATCGGGTCGGGGGGACACAATGAGCAGTTCTTC
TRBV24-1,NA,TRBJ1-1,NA,CATSDYTGNTEAFF,TGTGCCACCAGTGACTATACCGGGAACACTGAAGCTTTCTTT
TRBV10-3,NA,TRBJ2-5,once,CATAQGFQETQYF,TGTGCCACCGCCCAGGGATTTCAAGAGACCCAGTACTTC
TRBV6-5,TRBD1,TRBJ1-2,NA,CAIYRGSNYGYTF,TGTGCCATTTACAGGGGGTCTAACTATGGCTACACCTTC
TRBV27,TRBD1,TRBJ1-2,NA,CASSQWDRGEKGYTF,TGTGCCAGCAGTCAATGGGACAGGGGCGAAAAAGGCTACACCTTC
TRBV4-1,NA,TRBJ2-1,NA,CASRTTATDYNEQFF,TGCGCCAGCAGAACTACGGCTACGGACTACAATGAGCAGTTCTTC
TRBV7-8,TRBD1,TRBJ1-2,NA,CASTDSRDRPNYGYTF,TGTGCCAGCACTGATAGCCGGGACAGACCCAACTATGGCTACACCTTC
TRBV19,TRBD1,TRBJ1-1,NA,CASSADRGTEAFF,TGTGCCAGTAGTGCGGACAGGGGAACTGAAGCTTTCTTT
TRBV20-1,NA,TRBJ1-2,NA,CSASSPGVGAFYGYTF,TGCAGTGCTAGTAGTCCCGGAGTAGGGGCTTTCTATGGCTACACCTTC
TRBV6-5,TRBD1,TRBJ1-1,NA,CATNRGQWVNTEAFF,TGTGCCACAAACAGGGGGCAGTGGGTGAACACTGAAGCTTTCTTT
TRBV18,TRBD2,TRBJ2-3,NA,CASSPPGLAGPLDTQYF,TGTGCCAGCTCACCACCGGGACTAGCGGGGCCTCTAGATACGCAGTATTTT